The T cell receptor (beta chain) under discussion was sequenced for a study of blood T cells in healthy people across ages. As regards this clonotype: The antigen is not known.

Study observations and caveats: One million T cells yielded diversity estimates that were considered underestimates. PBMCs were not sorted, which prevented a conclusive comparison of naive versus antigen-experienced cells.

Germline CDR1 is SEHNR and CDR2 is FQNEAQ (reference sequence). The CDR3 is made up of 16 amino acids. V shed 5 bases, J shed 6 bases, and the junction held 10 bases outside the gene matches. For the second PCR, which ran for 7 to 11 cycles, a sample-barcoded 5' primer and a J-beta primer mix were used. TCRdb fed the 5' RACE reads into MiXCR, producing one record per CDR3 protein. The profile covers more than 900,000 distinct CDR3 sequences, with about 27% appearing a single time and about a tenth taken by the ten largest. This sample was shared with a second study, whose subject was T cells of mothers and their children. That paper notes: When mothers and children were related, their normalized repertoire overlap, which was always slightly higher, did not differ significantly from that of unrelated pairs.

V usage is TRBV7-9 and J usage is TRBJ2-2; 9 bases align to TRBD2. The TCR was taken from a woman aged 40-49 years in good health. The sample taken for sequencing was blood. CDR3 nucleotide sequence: TGTGCCAGCAGCCCGGGACTAGCAAGAAGGCCCGGGGAGCTGTTTTTT. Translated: CASSPGLARRPGELFF.